This paragraph covers one T cell receptor beta chain sequence. Its antigen is as yet unknown. These data are taken from a study of prognosis after radiotherapy for stage I lung cancer. Study summary: From early 2018 through January 2019, patients with stage I non-small cell lung cancer were enrolled. Roughly 5 patients had oligometastatic NSCLC after surgical resection of the primary tumor, and about 15 had newly diagnosed primary stage I lung tumors.

Germline assignment: CDR1 MNHNS and CDR2 SASEGT. Trimming took 6 bases from V and 8 from J; bases not matched to a gene: 8. CDR3 length: 13 amino acids. Genomic DNA was the source, and TCR beta CDR3 was amplified from it by two-round multiplex PCR. Initially, in first-round PCR, primers specific to each TRBV and TRBJ gene were used. TCRdb re-analysed the multiplex PCR reads in MiXCR, keeping a single row per CDR3 protein. The data hold about 22,000 distinct CDR3 sequences, with less than 50% observed a single time. Study outcomes and limitations: Nobody established whether the expanded TCR clones were specific to the tumor.

The origin of this receptor is a donor at least 50 years old with non-small cell lung cancer. The gene calls are TRBV6-1 and TRBJ1-2, with 8 bases that match TRBD1. The sample was PBMCs, taken before or after stereotactic body radiation therapy (not recorded which). Here the CDR3 reads CASRADRAQGYTF. For the CDR3, the DNA is TGTGCCAGCAGAGCGGACAGGGCTCAGGGCTACACCTTC.